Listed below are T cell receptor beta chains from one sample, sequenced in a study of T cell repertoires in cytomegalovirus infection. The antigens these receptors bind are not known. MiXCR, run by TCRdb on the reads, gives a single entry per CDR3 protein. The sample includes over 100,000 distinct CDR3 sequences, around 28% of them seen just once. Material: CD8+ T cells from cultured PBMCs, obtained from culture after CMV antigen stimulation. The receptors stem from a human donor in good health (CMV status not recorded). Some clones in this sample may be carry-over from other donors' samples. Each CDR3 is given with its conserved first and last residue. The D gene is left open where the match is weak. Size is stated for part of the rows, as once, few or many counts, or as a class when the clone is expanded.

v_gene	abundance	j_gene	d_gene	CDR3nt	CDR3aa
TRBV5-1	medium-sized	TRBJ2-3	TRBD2	TGCGCCAGCAGCTCGTCTGAGGACGCTCCGGGACTAGCGACAGATACGCAGTATTTT	CASSSSEDAPGLATDTQYF
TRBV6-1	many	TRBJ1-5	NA	TGTGCCAGCAGTGAATCCCGCGGAGGTAGCAATCAGCCCCAGCATTTT	CASSESRGGSNQPQHF
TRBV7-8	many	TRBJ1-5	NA	TGTGCCAGCAGCTTGGAGGGGGGCGGAATAATATGGAATCAGCCCCAGCATTTT	CASSLEGGGIIWNQPQHF
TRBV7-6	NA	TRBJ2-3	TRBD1	TGTGCCAGCAGCCCGCGGACAGGGGGCAGCACAGATACGCAGTATTTT	CASSPRTGGSTDTQYF
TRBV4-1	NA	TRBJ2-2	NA	TGCGCCAGCAGCCAGTACAGGGCCTCGAACACCGGGGAGCTGTTTTTT	CASSQYRASNTGELFF
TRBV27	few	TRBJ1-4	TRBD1	TGTGCCAGCAGTCGACAGGGTAATGAAAAACTGTTTTTT	CASSRQGNEKLFF
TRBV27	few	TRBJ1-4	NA	TGTGCCAGCCGTCCTTTCGGGTCTAATGAAAAACTGTTTTTT	CASRPFGSNEKLFF
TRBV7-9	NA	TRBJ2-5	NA	TGTGCCAGCAGCGTTGGCAGGGGCCAAGAGACCCAGTACTTC	CASSVGRGQETQYF
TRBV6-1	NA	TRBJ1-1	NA	TGTGCCAGCAGTTCCGGGAATGAAGCTTTCTTT	CASSSGNEAFF
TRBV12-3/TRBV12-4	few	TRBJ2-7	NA	TGTGCCAGCAGTTTGGGGGTTCTCGGATACGAGCAGTACTTC	CASSLGVLGYEQYF